This T cell receptor (beta chain) was captured in a study of blood T cell repertoires in COVID-19 (dated by TCRdb to 2018 to 2021). Concerning the study at large: The collaborator samples originated in the United States, Italy and Spain and spanned the acute and convalescent phases of COVID-19. The prospective study material was composed of cDNA or gDNA derived from T cells, B-cell-depleted T cells, or PBMCs. Where available, HLA class I and class II types were obtained from metadata supplied by the sample provider rather than from assay-based typing. The dataset comprised deeply sampled blood TCRbeta repertoires from subjects exposed to, actively infected with, or recovered from COVID-19. Samples were obtained from the ongoing ImmuneRACE study (first 160 participants) and from 1,254 subjects provided by 6 global collaborators. The sample metadata nearly always contained a de-identified subject ID, COVID-19 status, age in years and sex. A freely available public database, intended as a resource for researchers studying the immune response to SARS-CoV-2, is where the repertoires were released.

Each collaborating institution followed its own protocols to collect whole blood in K2EDTA tubes. For TCRbeta analysis, collaborators shipped samples as frozen whole blood, isolated PBMCs, or DNA extracted from either of those sample types. The study at large found these results: Clinical and demographic metadata were provided uncurated, with the amount varying by source and participant.

TCRbeta CDR3 regions were amplified from genomic DNA by means of the immunoSEQ Assay, a bias-controlled multiplex PCR. The study's processing was this. The number of nucleated cells in each sample was estimated from the amplification of reference gene primers within the assay. To quantify the absolute abundance of each unique TCRbeta CDR3 rearrangement, sequence reads were collapsed and filtered. Productive Simpson clonality was computed per sample as the square root of Simpson's diversity index over productive rearrangements. TCRdb carries this immuneACCESS record with in-frame sequences only. Its versions omit some clonotypes, under half of them owing to an unresolved V gene in the studies checked, with the rest unexplained. V and J calls and clone size are those listed in that table; D and trimming were worked out from the DNA. The sample table lists tens of thousands of clones, more than 70% of them with a count of one. Of the sample, around two fifths falls within the top ten clones.

Comment on this clone: Its antigen is currently not known. No per-base quality is available; no much larger clone lies one base away.

Input material: peripheral blood. This TCR was sampled from an elderly woman with active or convalescent COVID-19.

The CDR3 protein sequence reads: CASSLAGLVSNEQFF. The DNA sequence is as follows: TGTGCCAGCAGCTTAGCAGGACTAGTTTCCAATGAGCAGTTCTTC. This receptor chain uses TRBV11-1 and TRBJ2-1, with TRBD2 identical over 7 junction bases. From the germline V gene (reference sequence), CDR1 is SGHAT and CDR2 is FQDESV. The CDR3 measures 15 amino acids from cysteine to phenylalanine. The retained sequence is limited to the CDR3, 45 bases, with the frame set at the first base. At the junction V is shortened by 0 bases and J by 6 bases; bases outside the gene matches: 5. The full variable domain, completed from the reference TRBV11-1 and TRBJ2-1 proteins outside the CDR3, reads EAEVAQSPRYKITEKSQAVAFWCDPISGHATLYWYRQILGQGPELLVQFQDESVVDDSQLPKDRFSAERLKGVDSTLKIQPAELGDSAMYLCASSLAGLVSNEQFFGPGTRLTVL.